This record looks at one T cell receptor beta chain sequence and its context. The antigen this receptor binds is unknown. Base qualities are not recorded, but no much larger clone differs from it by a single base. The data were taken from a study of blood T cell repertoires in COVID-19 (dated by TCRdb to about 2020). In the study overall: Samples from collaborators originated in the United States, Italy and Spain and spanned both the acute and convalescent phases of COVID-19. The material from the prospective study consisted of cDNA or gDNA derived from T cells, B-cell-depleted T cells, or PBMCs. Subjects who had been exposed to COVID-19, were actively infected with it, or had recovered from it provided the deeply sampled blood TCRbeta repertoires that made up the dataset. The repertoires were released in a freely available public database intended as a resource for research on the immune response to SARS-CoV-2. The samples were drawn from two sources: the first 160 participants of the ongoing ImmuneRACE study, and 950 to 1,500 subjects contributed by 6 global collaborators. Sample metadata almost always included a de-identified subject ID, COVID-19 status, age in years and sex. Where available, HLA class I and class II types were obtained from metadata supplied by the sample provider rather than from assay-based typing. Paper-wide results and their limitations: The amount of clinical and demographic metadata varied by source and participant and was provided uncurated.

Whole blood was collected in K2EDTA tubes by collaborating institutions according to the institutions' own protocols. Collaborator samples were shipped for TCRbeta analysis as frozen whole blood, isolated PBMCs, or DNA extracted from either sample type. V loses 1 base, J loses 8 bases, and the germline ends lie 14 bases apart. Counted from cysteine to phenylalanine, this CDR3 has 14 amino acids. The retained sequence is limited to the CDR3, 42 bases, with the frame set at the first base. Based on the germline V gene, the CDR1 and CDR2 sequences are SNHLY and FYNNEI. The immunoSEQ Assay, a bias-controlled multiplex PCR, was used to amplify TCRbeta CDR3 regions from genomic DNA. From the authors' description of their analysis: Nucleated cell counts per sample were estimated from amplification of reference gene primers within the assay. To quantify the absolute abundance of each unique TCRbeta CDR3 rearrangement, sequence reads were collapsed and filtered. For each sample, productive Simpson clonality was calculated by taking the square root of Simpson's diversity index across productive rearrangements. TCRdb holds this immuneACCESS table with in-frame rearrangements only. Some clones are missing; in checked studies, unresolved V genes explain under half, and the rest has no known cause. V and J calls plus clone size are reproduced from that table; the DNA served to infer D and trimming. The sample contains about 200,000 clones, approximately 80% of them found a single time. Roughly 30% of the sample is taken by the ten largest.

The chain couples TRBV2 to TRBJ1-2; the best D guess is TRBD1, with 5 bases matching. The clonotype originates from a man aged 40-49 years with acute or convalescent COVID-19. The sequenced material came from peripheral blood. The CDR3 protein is CASSEVGGVDGYTF. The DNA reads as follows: TGTGCCAGCAGTGAAGTGGGGGGGGTTGACGGCTACACCTTC. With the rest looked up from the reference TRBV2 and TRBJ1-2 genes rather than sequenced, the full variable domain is EPEVTQTPSHQVTQMGQEVILRCVPISNHLYFYWYRQILGQKVEFLVSFYNNEISEKSEIFDDQFSVERPDGSNFTLKIRSTKLEDSAMYFCASSEVGGVDGYTFGSGTRLTVV.